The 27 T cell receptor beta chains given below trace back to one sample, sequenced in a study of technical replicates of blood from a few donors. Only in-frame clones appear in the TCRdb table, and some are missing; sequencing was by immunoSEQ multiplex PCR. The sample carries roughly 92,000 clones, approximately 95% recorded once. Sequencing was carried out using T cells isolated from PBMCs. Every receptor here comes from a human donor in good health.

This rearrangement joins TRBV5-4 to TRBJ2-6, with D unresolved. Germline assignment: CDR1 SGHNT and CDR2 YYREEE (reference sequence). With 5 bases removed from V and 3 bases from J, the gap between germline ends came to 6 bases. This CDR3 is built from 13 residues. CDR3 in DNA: TGTGCCAGCAGTAACTTTGGGGCCAACGTCCTGACTTTC. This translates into CASSNFGANVLTF.

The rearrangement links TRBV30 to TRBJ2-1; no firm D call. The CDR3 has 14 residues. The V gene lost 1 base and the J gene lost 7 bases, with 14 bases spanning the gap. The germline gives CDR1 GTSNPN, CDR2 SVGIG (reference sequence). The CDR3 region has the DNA TGTGCCTGGAGTGGTAGTAGGTCGCGGAATGAGCAGTTCTTC. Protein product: CAWSGSRSRNEQFF.

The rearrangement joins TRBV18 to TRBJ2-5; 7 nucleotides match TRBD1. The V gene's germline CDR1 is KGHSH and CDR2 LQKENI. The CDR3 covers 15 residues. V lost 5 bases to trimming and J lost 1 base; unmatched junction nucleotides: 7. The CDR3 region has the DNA TGTGCCAGCTCAGACAGGGTTTTCGGCCAAGAGACCCAGTACTTC. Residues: CASSDRVFGQETQYF.

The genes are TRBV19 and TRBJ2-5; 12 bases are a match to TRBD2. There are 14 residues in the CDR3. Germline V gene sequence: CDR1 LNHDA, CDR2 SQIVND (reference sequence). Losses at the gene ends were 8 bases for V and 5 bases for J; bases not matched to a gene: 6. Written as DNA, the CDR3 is TGTGCCAGTGGACTAGCGGGACCCCCCGAGACCCAGTACTTC. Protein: CASGLAGPPETQYF.

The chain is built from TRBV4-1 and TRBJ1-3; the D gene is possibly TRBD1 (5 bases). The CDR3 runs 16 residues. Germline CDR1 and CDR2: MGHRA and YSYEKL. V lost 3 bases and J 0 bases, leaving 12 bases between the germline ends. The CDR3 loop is CASSQRDSPSGNTIYF. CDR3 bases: TGCGCCAGCAGCCAGAGAGACAGTCCCTCTGGAAACACCATATATTTT.

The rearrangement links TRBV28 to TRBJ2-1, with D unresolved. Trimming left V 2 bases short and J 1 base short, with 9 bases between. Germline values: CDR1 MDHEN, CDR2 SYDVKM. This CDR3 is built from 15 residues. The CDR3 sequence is CASSLAPLSYNEQFF. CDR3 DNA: TGTGCCAGCAGTTTAGCTCCGCTATCCTACAATGAGCAGTTCTTC. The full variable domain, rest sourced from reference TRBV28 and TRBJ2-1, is DVKVTQSSRYLVKRTGEKVFLECVQDMDHENMFWYRQDPGLGLRLIYFSYDVKMKEKGDIPEGYSVSREKKERFSLILESASTNQTSMYLCASSLAPLSYNEQFFGPGTRLTVL.

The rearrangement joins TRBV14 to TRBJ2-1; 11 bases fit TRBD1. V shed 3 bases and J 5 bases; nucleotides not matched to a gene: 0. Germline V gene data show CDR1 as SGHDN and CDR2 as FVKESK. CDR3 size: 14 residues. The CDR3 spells CASSQDRGHNEQFF. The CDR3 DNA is TGTGCCAGCAGCCAGGACAGGGGGCACAATGAGCAGTTCTTC.

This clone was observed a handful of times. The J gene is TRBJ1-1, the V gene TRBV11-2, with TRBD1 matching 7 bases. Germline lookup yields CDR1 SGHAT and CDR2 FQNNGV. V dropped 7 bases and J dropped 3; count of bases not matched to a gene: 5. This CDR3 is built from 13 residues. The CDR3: CASTQGSDTEAFF. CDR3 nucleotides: TGTGCCAGCACACAGGGGTCGGACACTGAAGCTTTCTTT. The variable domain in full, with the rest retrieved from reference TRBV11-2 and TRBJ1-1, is EAGVAQSPRYKIIEKRQSVAFWCNPISGHATLYWYQQILGQGPKLLIQFQNNGVVDDSQLPKDRFSAERLKGVDSTLKIQPAKLEDSAVYLCASTQGSDTEAFFGQGTRLTVV.

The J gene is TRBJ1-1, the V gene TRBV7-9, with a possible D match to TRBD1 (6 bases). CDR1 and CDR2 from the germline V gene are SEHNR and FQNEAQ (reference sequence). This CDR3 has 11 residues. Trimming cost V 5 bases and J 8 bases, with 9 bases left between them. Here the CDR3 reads CASSPRGEAFF. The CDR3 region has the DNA TGTGCCAGCAGCCCGAGGGGGGAAGCTTTCTTT.

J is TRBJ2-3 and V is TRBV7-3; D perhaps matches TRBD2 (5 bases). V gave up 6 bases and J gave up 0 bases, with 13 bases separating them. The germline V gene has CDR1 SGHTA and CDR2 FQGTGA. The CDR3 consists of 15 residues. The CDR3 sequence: CASRREASSTDTQYF. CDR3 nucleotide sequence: TGTGCCAGCAGACGGGAAGCGTCTAGCACAGATACGCAGTATTTT.

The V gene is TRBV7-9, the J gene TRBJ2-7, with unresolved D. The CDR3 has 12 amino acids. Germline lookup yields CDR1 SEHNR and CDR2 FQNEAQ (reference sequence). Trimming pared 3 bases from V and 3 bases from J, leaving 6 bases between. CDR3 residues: CASSFRYYEQYF. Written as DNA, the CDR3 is TGTGCCAGCAGCTTTCGTTACTACGAGCAGTACTTC.

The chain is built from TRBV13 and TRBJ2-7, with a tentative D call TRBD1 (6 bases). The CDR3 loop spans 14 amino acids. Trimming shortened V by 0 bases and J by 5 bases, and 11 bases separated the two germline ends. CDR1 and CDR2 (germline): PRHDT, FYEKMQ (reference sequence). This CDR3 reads CASSLGTGKNEQYF. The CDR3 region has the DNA TGTGCCAGCAGCTTAGGTACAGGGAAAAACGAGCAGTACTTC. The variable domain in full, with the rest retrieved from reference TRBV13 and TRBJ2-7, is AAGVIQSPRHLIKEKRETATLKCYPIPRHDTVYWYQQGPGQDPQFLISFYEKMQSDKGSIPDRFSAQQFSDYHSELNMSSLELGDSALYFCASSLGTGKNEQYFGPGTRLTVT.

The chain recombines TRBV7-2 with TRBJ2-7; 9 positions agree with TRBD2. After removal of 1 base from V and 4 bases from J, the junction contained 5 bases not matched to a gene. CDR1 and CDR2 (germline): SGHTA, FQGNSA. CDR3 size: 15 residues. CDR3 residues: CASSLEGSGSYEQYF. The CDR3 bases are TGTGCCAGCAGCTTAGAGGGTAGCGGGAGTTACGAGCAGTACTTC.

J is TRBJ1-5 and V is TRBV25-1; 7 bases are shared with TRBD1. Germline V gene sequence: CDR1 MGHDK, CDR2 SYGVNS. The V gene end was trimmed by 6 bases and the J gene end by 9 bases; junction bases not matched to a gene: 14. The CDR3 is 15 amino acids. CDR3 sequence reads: CASSPSRQGGWPQHF. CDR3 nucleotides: TGTGCCAGCAGCCCAAGCCGACAGGGTGGATGGCCCCAGCATTTT.

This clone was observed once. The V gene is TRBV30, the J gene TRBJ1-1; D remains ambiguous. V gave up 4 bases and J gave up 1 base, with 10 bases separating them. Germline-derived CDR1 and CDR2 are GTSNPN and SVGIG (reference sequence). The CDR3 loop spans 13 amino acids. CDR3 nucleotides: TGTGCCTGGAACAAGACAAGGAACACTGAAGCTTTCTTT. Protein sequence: CAWNKTRNTEAFF.

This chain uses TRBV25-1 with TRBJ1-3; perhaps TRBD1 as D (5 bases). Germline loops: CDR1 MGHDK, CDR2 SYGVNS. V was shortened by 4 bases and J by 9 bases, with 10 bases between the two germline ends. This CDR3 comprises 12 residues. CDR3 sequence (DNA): TGTGCCAGCAGTGTAACAGGCACCACCATATATTTT. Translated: CASSVTGTTIYF.

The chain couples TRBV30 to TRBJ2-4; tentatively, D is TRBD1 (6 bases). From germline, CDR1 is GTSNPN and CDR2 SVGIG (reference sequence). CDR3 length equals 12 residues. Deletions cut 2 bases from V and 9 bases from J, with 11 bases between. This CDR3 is CAWSPQGSIQYF. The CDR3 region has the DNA TGTGCCTGGAGTCCGCAGGGGAGCATTCAGTACTTC.

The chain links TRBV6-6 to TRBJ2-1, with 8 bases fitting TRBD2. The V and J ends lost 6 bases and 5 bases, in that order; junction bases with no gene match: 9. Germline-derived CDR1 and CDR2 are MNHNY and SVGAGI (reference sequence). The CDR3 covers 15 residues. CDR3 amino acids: CASSPPSGWDNEQFF. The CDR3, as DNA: TGTGCCAGCAGCCCGCCTAGCGGGTGGGACAATGAGCAGTTCTTC.

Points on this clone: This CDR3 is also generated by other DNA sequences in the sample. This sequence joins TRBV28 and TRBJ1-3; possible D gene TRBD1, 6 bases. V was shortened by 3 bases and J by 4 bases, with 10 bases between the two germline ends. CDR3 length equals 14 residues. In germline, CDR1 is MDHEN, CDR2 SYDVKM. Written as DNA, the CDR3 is TGTGCCAGCAGTTTTACAGGGTCGGGAAACACCATATATTTT. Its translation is CASSFTGSGNTIYF.

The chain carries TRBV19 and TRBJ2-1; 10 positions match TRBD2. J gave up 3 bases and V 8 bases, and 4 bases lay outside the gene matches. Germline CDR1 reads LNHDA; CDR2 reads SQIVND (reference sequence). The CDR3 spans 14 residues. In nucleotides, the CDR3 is TGTGCCAGTGAAACTAGCGGGAACTACAATGAGCAGTTCTTC. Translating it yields CASETSGNYNEQFF.

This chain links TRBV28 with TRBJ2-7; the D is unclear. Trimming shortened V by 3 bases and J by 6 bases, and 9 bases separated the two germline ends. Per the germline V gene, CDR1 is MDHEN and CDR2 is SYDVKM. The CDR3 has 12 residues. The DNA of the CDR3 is TGTGCCAGCAGTTTGTTCCTGAGCGAGCAGTACTTC. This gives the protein CASSLFLSEQYF. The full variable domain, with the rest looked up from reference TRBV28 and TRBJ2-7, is DVKVTQSSRYLVKRTGEKVFLECVQDMDHENMFWYRQDPGLGLRLIYFSYDVKMKEKGDIPEGYSVSREKKERFSLILESASTNQTSMYLCASSLFLSEQYFGPGTRLTVT.

The CDR3 region has the DNA TGTGCCACCAATTCTCGGACCGGGGAGCTGTTTTTT. Translation: CATNSRTGELFF. This sequence joins TRBV15 and TRBJ2-2, with D uncertain. Looked up from germline, CDR1 is LNHNV and CDR2 is YYDKDF (reference sequence). The CDR3 has 12 amino acids. V was clipped by 7 bases and J by 5 bases, with 8 bases between them.

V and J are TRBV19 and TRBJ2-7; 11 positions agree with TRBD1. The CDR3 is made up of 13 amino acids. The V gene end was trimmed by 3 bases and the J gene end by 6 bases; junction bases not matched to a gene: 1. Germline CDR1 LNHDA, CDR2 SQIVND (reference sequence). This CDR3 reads CASSMDRGREQYF. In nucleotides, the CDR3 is TGTGCCAGTAGTATGGACAGGGGGCGCGAGCAGTACTTC.

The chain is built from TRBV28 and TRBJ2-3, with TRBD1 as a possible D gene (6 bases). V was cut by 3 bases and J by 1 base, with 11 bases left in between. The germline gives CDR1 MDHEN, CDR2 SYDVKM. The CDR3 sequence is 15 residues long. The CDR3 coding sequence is TGTGCCAGCAGTTTCCTAGGGGGAGGCACAGATACGCAGTATTTT. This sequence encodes CASSFLGGGTDTQYF.

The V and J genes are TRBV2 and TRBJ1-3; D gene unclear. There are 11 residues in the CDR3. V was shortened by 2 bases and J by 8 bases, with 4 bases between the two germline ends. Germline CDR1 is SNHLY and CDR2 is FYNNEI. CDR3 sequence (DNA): TGTGCCAGCAGTGAACCGGACACCATATATTTT. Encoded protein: CASSEPDTIYF. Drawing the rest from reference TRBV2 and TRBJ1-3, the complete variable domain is EPEVTQTPSHQVTQMGQEVILRCVPISNHLYFYWYRQILGQKVEFLVSFYNNEISEKSEIFDDQFSVERPDGSNFTLKIRSTKLEDSAMYFCASSEPDTIYFGEGSWLTVV.

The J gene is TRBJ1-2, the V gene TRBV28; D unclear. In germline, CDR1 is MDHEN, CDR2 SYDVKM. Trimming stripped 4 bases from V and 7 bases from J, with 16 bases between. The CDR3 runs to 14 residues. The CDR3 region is CASSSPGPSGGYTF. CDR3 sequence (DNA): TGTGCCAGCAGTTCTCCAGGCCCCTCTGGTGGCTACACCTTC.

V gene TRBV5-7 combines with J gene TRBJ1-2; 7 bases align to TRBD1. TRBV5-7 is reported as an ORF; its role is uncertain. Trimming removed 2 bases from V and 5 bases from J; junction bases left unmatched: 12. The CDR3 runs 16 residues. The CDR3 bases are TGTGCCAGCAGCTTCCGACAGGGCAGATTTCGATATGGCTACACCTTC. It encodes CASSFRQGRFRYGYTF.